The 30 T cell receptor beta chains below were found in one sample sequenced in a study of blood T cell repertoires in COVID-19 (dated by TCRdb to about 2020). The library was generated by the immunoSEQ multiplex PCR assay. TCRdb took over this immuneACCESS table, retaining in-frame rearrangements with V and J assigned. Such tables are incomplete; in checked studies, under half of the missing clones stem from an unresolved V gene, and the remainder is unexplained. Present in this sample are over 400,000 clones, around nine tenths of which were seen just once. The ten largest make up around 8% of the sample. Sequencing was carried out using PBMCs or T cells enriched from blood (not recorded which). These receptors originate from a woman aged 60 to 75 who had recovered from COVID-19.

The gene calls are TRBV30 and TRBJ1-2; 7 bases are shared with TRBD1. CDR1 and CDR2 from the germline V gene are GTSNPN and SVGIG (reference sequence). Trimming at V came to 8 bases and at J to 2 bases, leaving 11 bases not matched to a gene. The CDR3 totals 14 residues. The CDR3 protein is CAGNPQGVNYGYTF. CDR3 in DNA: TGTGCCGGGAACCCGCAGGGGGTCAACTATGGCTACACCTTC.

Concerning this clone itself: The sample contains more than one DNA sequence encoding this CDR3. The V and J genes are TRBV6-5 and TRBJ1-1; D unresolved. Germline values: CDR1 MNHEY, CDR2 SVGAGI. Trimming cost V 6 bases and J 1 base, with 9 bases left between them. The CDR3 is 13 amino acids. Written as DNA, the CDR3 is TGTGCCAGCAGCCTAAGAGGGAACACTGAAGCTTTCTTT. Its protein is CASSLRGNTEAFF.

J is TRBJ1-2 and V is TRBV28; D call uncertain. CDR3 length equals 9 residues. The germline V and J ends were trimmed by 10 bases and 11 bases, with 11 bases remaining between them. Germline V gene lookup returns CDR1 MDHEN and CDR2 SYDVKM. CDR3 DNA sequence: TGTGCCATTTCAGATCCGTACACCTTC. Translation: CAISDPYTF.

This chain connects TRBV7-9 to TRBJ2-7; possibly TRBD1 for D (5 bases). Trimming took 4 bases from V and 2 from J, leaving 21 bases between them. The CDR3 runs 17 residues. The germline gives CDR1 SEHNR, CDR2 FQNEAQ (reference sequence). CDR3: CASSSPYPDMDPYEQYF. As DNA, the CDR3 is TGTGCCAGCAGCTCCCCATATCCGGACATGGACCCCTACGAGCAGTACTTC.

The chain couples TRBV6-5 to TRBJ2-5; a weak D match, TRBD1 (6 bases). Deletions cut 7 bases from V and 5 bases from J, with 14 bases between. CDR3 length: 13 amino acids. The germline V gene has CDR1 MNHEY and CDR2 SVGAGI. The CDR3 DNA sequence: TGTGCCAGCACCCAGGGGTCAGGCGAGACCCAGTACTTC. Amino acid sequence: CASTQGSGETQYF.

This chain links TRBV6-1 with TRBJ1-5; no firm D call. Trimming removed 2 bases at V and 5 bases at J, with 13 bases between. The CDR3 loop spans 15 amino acids. Germline values: CDR1 MNHNS, CDR2 SASEGT. CDR3 loop: CASSELLEEYQPQHF. DNA of the CDR3: TGTGCCAGCAGTGAACTCTTGGAGGAATATCAGCCCCAGCATTTT.

The chain carries TRBV10-1 and TRBJ1-1; D may be TRBD1 (5 bases). Trimming removed 5 bases from V and 3 bases from J, with 16 bases in between. The CDR3 runs 15 residues. Germline CDR1 WNHNN, CDR2 SYGVQD (reference sequence). The chain's CDR3 is CASSWTGLADTEAFF. CDR3 DNA: TGCGCCAGCAGTTGGACGGGACTGGCGGACACTGAAGCTTTCTTT.

Concerning this clone: Other DNA sequences within the sample encode an identical CDR3. The chain recombines TRBV24-1 with TRBJ1-1; a weak D match, TRBD1 (5 bases). CDR1 is KGHDR and CDR2 is SFDVKD in the germline V gene. The V and J ends lost 0 bases and 4 bases respectively, with 5 bases between them. This CDR3 contains 13 residues. The CDR3 nucleotides read TGTGCCACCAGTGATTTGCAGGGCACTGAAGCTTTCTTT. Protein sequence: CATSDLQGTEAFF.

The CDR3: CASSIRGTDTQYF. CDR3 in DNA: TGTGCCAGCAGCATACGGGGGACAGATACGCAGTATTTT. The V and J genes are TRBV12-3 or TRBV12-4 and TRBJ2-3; the D gene is possibly TRBD2 (6 bases). The CDR3 totals 13 residues. Trimming stripped 6 bases from V and 3 bases from J, with 10 bases between.

This chain joins TRBV19 and TRBJ2-4, with D possibly being TRBD2 (7 bases). Germline values: CDR1 LNHDA, CDR2 SQIVND (reference sequence). V was clipped by 6 bases and J by 6 bases, with 15 bases between them. CDR3 length equals 14 residues. CDR3: CASRRRGGGNIQYF. CDR3 DNA: TGTGCCAGTAGGCGAAGGGGGGGCGGAAACATTCAGTACTTC.

CDR3 loop: CANKGHETQYF. The CDR3 DNA is TGTGCCAACAAGGGGCACGAGACCCAGTACTTC. The rearrangement links TRBV21-1 to TRBJ2-5; the listed D gene, TRBD1, was not tested against the DNA. TRBV21-1 is reported as a pseudogene. The CDR3 covers 11 residues.

The chain carries TRBV5-1 and TRBJ1-3; D gene ambiguous. The CDR3 consists of 15 residues. Germline CDR1 is SGHRS and CDR2 is YFSETQ. The ends were cut back, 1 base at V and 0 bases at J, with 8 bases in the middle. For the CDR3, the DNA is TGCGCCAGCAGCTTGATAGAAGCCTCTGGAAACACCATATATTTT. Residues: CASSLIEASGNTIYF.

V usage is TRBV27 and J usage is TRBJ1-6; the match to TRBD1 covers 8 bases. Trimming removed 5 bases from V and 14 bases from J; junction bases left unmatched: 8. The CDR3 runs to 13 residues. Germline-derived CDR1 and CDR2 are MNHEY and SMNVEV (reference sequence). CDR3: CASSPRTGWALHF. The CDR3 DNA sequence: TGTGCCAGCAGTCCCCGGACAGGGTGGGCCCTCCACTTT.

This chain joins TRBV5-5 and TRBJ1-5; no reliable D call. This CDR3 is built from 13 residues. The germline CDR1 and CDR2 sequences are SGHKS and YYEKEE (reference sequence). V shed 1 base and J shed 5 bases, with 7 bases lying between them. CDR3 DNA sequence: TGTGCCAGCAGCTTGAGCGCGGATCAGCCCCAGCATTTT. Translating it yields CASSLSADQPQHF. Based on the CDR3 plus reference TRBV5-5 and TRBJ1-5, the full variable domain is DAGVTQSPTHLIKTRGQQVTLRCSPISGHKSVSWYQQVLGQGPQFIFQYYEKEERGRGNFPDRFSARQFPNYSSELNVNALLLGDSALYLCASSLSADQPQHFGDGTRLSIL.

The chain combines TRBV19 with TRBJ1-5; tentatively, D is TRBD1 (6 bases). The V gene lost 10 bases and the J gene lost 5 bases, with 21 bases spanning the gap. The CDR3 is 15 amino acids. Germline V gene lookup returns CDR1 LNHDA and CDR2 SQIVND (reference sequence). DNA of the CDR3: TGTGCCACTACCGGGGGGCTCGGAAAAGATCAGCCCCAGCATTTT. Residues: CATTGGLGKDQPQHF.

The count of this clone is one. This sequence joins TRBV3-1 (or the pseudogene TRBV3-2) and TRBJ2-4; 10 nucleotides match TRBD2. The CDR3 extends over 16 amino acids. Per germline, CDR1 LGHDT and CDR2 YNNKEL (reference sequence). V was pared by 4 bases and J by 2 bases, with 5 bases of the junction left unmatched. The CDR3 region has the DNA TGTGCCAGCAGCCCGGGACTAGCGAAACCCAAAAACATTCAGTACTTC. It yields the protein CASSPGLAKPKNIQYF.

The V gene is TRBV5-1, the J gene TRBJ2-1; D remains ambiguous. This CDR3 region has 14 residues. V lost 4 bases, J lost 10 bases, and 18 bases lay in between. Germline loops: CDR1 SGHRS, CDR2 YFSETQ. The chain's CDR3 is CASSPMTLYGEQFF. The CDR3 DNA reads as TGCGCCAGCAGCCCTATGACACTTTATGGGGAGCAGTTCTTC.

The V and J genes are TRBV30 and TRBJ1-4; D may be TRBD1 (6 bases). V was pared by 6 bases and J by 0 bases, with 11 bases between. This CDR3 has 14 residues. Germline loops: CDR1 GTSNPN, CDR2 SVGIG (reference sequence). In DNA, the CDR3 is TGTGCCTGCACACAGGGTGCAACTAATGAAAAACTGTTTTTT. Its translation: CACTQGATNEKLFF.

The V and J genes are TRBV3-1 (or the pseudogene TRBV3-2) and TRBJ1-1, with 8 bases that match TRBD1. Looked up from germline, CDR1 is LGHDT and CDR2 is YNNKEL (reference sequence). CDR3 size: 16 residues. The junction had 11 bases not matched to a gene; V was cut back by 2 bases and J by 6 bases. The CDR3: CASSQRQGTLGAEAFF. The CDR3 DNA follows: TGTGCCAGCAGCCAAAGACAGGGGACCCTAGGGGCTGAAGCTTTCTTT.

J is TRBJ1-1 and V is TRBV21-1; the table names TRBD1, a call not compared with the DNA. TRBV21-1 is an annotated pseudogene. The CDR3 runs 12 residues. The CDR3 sequence: CASRTAQQGTFF. The DNA for the CDR3 is TGTGCCAGCAGGACAGCTCAACAAGGAACTTTCTTT.

The genes are TRBV5-4 and TRBJ1-6, with unresolved D. The CDR3 has 13 amino acids. Germline V CDR1 and CDR2: SGHNT, YYREEE (reference sequence). V was trimmed by 0 bases and J by 9 bases, leaving 7 bases between them. The CDR3: CASSLEWPSPLHF. The CDR3 DNA is TGTGCCAGCAGCTTGGAATGGCCTTCACCCCTCCACTTT.

The CDR3 region is CASSIGGPRETQYF. As DNA, the CDR3 is TGCGCCAGCAGCATCGGGGGGCCCCGGGAGACCCAGTACTTC. V usage is TRBV5-1 and J usage is TRBJ2-5; D is perhaps TRBD2 (7 bases). The CDR3 extends over 14 amino acids. The ends were cut back, 4 bases at V and 5 bases at J, with 15 bases in the middle. Germline V gene lookup returns CDR1 SGHRS and CDR2 YFSETQ.

The chain carries TRBV7-9 and TRBJ1-2; D call uncertain. With 3 bases removed from V and 0 bases from J, the gap between germline ends came to 11 bases. The CDR3 has 15 residues. Germline-derived CDR1 and CDR2 are SEHNR and FQNEAQ (reference sequence). The CDR3, as DNA: TGTGCCAGCAGCTTGGCAGGTCCGGCTAACTATGGCTACACCTTC. Its protein product is CASSLAGPANYGYTF.

The chain combines TRBV18 with TRBJ2-7; 8 bases align to TRBD2. The CDR3 runs 12 residues. Germline V gene sequence: CDR1 KGHSH, CDR2 LQKENI. V gave up 3 bases and J gave up 13 bases; unmatched junction bases: 8. The CDR3 loop is CASSPQRGSPYV. CDR3 coding DNA: TGTGCCAGCTCACCGCAGCGGGGGTCCCCCTACGTC.

V is TRBV10-1 and J is TRBJ1-6, with D possibly matching TRBD1 (6 bases). Germline-derived CDR1 and CDR2 are WNHNN and SYGVQD (reference sequence). Trimming shortened V by 5 bases and J by 6 bases, and 11 bases separated the two germline ends. The CDR3 sequence is 14 residues long. The chain's CDR3 is CASSPTGGNSPLHF. Here the CDR3 DNA reads TGCGCCAGCAGTCCGACAGGAGGTAATTCACCCCTCCACTTT.

This clone was seen a single time. The chain joins TRBV2 to TRBJ1-2, with D maybe TRBD1 (5 bases). The V end was cut by 3 bases, the J end by 5 bases, with 19 bases between. The CDR3 spans 16 residues. The V gene's germline CDR1 is SNHLY and CDR2 FYNNEI. The CDR3 coding sequence is TGTGCCAGCAGTGATTCGGGACTTATAAGTCGGTATGGCTACACCTTC. Its translation is CASSDSGLISRYGYTF.

The CDR3 bases are TGCGCCAGCAGCCAAGAAGAAACAGGGGGCAATCAGCCCCAGCATTTT. Translation gives CASSQEETGGNQPQHF. This chain connects TRBV4-1 to TRBJ1-5; 7 bases are a match to TRBD1. Germline V gene data show CDR1 as MGHRA and CDR2 as YSYEKL. The CDR3 loop spans 16 amino acids. The V segment lost 0 bases and the J segment 2 bases; nucleotides outside the gene matches: 4.

The chain recombines TRBV10-1 with TRBJ1-6; D uncertain. In germline, CDR1 is WNHNN, CDR2 SYGVQD (reference sequence). The CDR3 sequence is 13 residues long. Between the trimmed V and J ends, which lost 3 bases and 7 bases, there was a span of 7 bases. The CDR3 reads CASSEELNSPLHF. The CDR3 nucleotides read TGCGCCAGCAGTGAAGAGCTAAATTCACCCCTCCACTTT.

The CDR3 sequence: CAISVGTGTGNTIYF. DNA of the CDR3: TGTGCCATCAGTGTAGGGACAGGGACTGGAAACACCATATATTTT. The chain links TRBV10-3 to TRBJ1-3; 9 bases align to TRBD1. After removal of 4 bases from V and 2 bases from J, the junction contained 3 bases not matched to a gene. The germline CDR1 and CDR2 sequences are ENHRY and SYGVKD. This CDR3 spans 15 amino acids.

This clone occurred once. CDR3 sequence reads: CASSEGQGFRELFF. CDR3 sequence (DNA): TGTGCCAGCAGTGAAGGGCAGGGGTTCAGGGAGCTGTTTTTT. The rearrangement joins TRBV6-1 to TRBJ2-2, with D possibly matching TRBD1 (6 bases). Trimming took 1 base from V and 9 from J, leaving 12 bases between them. CDR1 and CDR2 from the germline V gene are MNHNS and SASEGT. The CDR3 is 14 amino acids.